This entry concerns a single T cell receptor beta chain. Its antigen has not been determined. Per-nucleotide qualities are absent, and no much larger clonotype sits a single base away. The sample comes from a study of technical replicates of blood from several donors (dated by TCRdb to about 2017). The library was produced with the immunoSEQ multiplex PCR assay. Sourced from immuneACCESS, this table was stored by TCRdb with only in-frame sequences that have V and J called. A share of the clones is absent; for the studies checked, an unresolved V gene accounts for under half, and the remainder has no known explanation. The sample profile shows tens of thousands of clones; around 90% of them were found once. The top ten clonotypes cover around 0.27% of the sample. The germline V gene specifies MGHRA as CDR1 and YSYEKL as CDR2. V and J lose 2 bases and 5 bases, and a span of 19 bases separates them. The CDR3, cysteine through phenylalanine, is 17 amino acids long. The DNA shown is the 51-base CDR3, in frame from base 1.

In this chain, TRBV4-1 is recombined with TRBJ1-5; perhaps TRBD1 is the D gene, with 5 bases matching. The TCR comes from a human donor in good health. Sequenced input: T cells isolated from PBMCs. Here is the DNA: TGCGCCAGCAGCCAATCCGGACAAAGCCCCCTTCATCAGCCCCAGCATTTT. This sequence encodes CASSQSGQSPLHQPQHF.